This passage covers 30 T cell receptor beta chains from one sample sequenced in a study of tumor and adjacent non-tumor tissue in lung cancer. This sample's RNA came from whole unsorted tissue. The normal lung tissue was taken more than 3 cm from the tumor edge. Three rounds of nested PCR, following a modified ARM-PCR protocol, produced the TCRbeta library. TCRdb recomputed calls from the multiplex PCR reads with MiXCR, one row per CDR3 protein. This table holds about 100,000 distinct CDR3 sequences, about 62% found once. Material for sequencing was distant non-tumor lung tissue. These TCRs come from a man aged 30 to 39 with non-small cell lung cancer.

Remarks on this clonotype: Because it lacks the conserved phenylalanine or tryptophan at the end, this CDR3 is likely a read error. The V and J genes are TRBV11-2 and TRBJ2-7; no firm D call. This CDR3 is built from 14 residues. Per germline, CDR1 SGHAT and CDR2 FQNNGV. The DNA of the CDR3 is TGTGCCAGCAGCTTAGTGCTATTCGGCTACAAGCAGTACTAC. Translated: CASSLVLFGYKQYY.

A word on this clonotype: An end of the junction does not agree with germline; a read error may underlie this. The chain is built from TRBV4-1 and TRBJ2-3; TRBD1 might be the D (6 bases). The CDR3 sequence is 16 residues long. The germline gives CDR1 MGHRA, CDR2 YSYEKL. CDR3 loop: CASNQGGISATDTQYF. The CDR3 region has the DNA TGCGCCAGCAACCAAGGGGGAATCTCGGCCACAGATACGCAGTATTTT.

At least ten counts were recorded for this clonotype. V and J are TRBV6-4 and TRBJ2-5; 14 positions agree with TRBD2. There are 16 residues in the CDR3. Germline trimming cut 0 bases from V and 4 bases from J; bases unmatched to any gene: 1. Germline V gene lookup returns CDR1 MRHNA and CDR2 SNTAGT. CDR3 nucleotides: TGTGCCAGCAGTGACTCGACTAGCGGGGGGGCAGAGACCCAGTACTTC. Translated: CASSDSTSGGAETQYF.

The chain employs TRBV7-9 and TRBJ2-3, with 9 bases aligning to TRBD2. This CDR3 contains 15 residues. Germline CDR1 is SEHNR and CDR2 is FQNEAQ (reference sequence). The trim removed 11 bases at V and 2 bases at J, leaving 11 bases unmatched. This CDR3 reads CAYLSAGGLTDTQYF. The CDR3 bases are TGTGCCTACCTTTCAGCGGGGGGACTCACAGATACGCAGTATTTT.

This clonotype was observed a handful of times. A single base separates this from a much larger clone, so it may be a read error. This chain connects TRBV6-6 to TRBJ2-7; the match to TRBD2 covers 9 bases. CDR3 length: 18 residues. Germline CDR1 MNHNY, CDR2 SVGAGI (reference sequence). The CDR3 here is CACSSPAPSSGRIHEQYF. The CDR3 DNA reads TGTGCCTGCAGTTCCCCCGCTCCCTCCAGCGGGAGGATCCACGAGCAGTACTTC.

A word on this clonotype: The junction departs from germline at one end; a sequencing error may be responsible. The chain uses TRBV5-4 and TRBJ1-2; possible D gene TRBD1, 6 bases. In germline, CDR1 is SGHNT, CDR2 YYREEE (reference sequence). The CDR3 length is 14 residues. In nucleotides, the CDR3 is TGTGCCAGTAGTCTGGAAGTGGGGGGCTATGGCTACGCCTTC. Its translation: CASSLEVGGYGYAF.

The V call is TRBV11-3, the J call TRBJ2-3; D possibly corresponds to TRBD1 (6 bases). The CDR3 has 12 amino acids. Germline V lookup: CDR1 SGHNT, CDR2 YENEEA. The germline V and J ends were trimmed by 5 bases and 4 bases, with 7 bases remaining between them. As DNA, the CDR3 is TGTGCCAGCAGCCCAGGGGCAGATACGCAGTATTTT. Encoded protein: CASSPGADTQYF.

This clonotype was observed at least ten times. The chain combines TRBV20-1 with TRBJ2-1, with 7 bases that match TRBD1. The CDR3 spans 16 residues. Trimming removed 6 bases from V and 8 bases from J; junction bases left unmatched: 19. Germline-derived CDR1 and CDR2 are DFQATT and SNEGSKA (reference sequence). CDR3 region: CSALPGVTGSADEQFF. CDR3 in DNA: TGCAGTGCCCTACCGGGCGTGACAGGGAGTGCGGATGAGCAGTTCTTC.

This chain joins TRBV30 and TRBJ2-7, with 7 bases fitting TRBD1. This CDR3 is 13 amino acids long. Germline-derived CDR1 and CDR2 are GTSNPN and SVGIG (reference sequence). Trimming at V came to 2 bases and at J to 3 bases, leaving 4 bases not matched to a gene. The CDR3 is CAWSLGTDYEQYF. In DNA, the CDR3 is TGTGCCTGGAGTCTCGGGACAGACTACGAGCAGTACTTC.

V is TRBV7-8 and J is TRBJ1-2; maybe TRBD1 (5 bases). V lost 5 bases and J lost 2, with 15 bases in between. Germline V CDR1 and CDR2: SGHVS, FQNEAQ. The CDR3 is made up of 15 amino acids. CDR3 amino acids: CASSAWDGRNYGYTF. The CDR3 DNA follows: TGTGCCAGCAGCGCATGGGACGGACGGAACTATGGCTACACCTTC.

For this clonotype: The germline gene is not matched at one end of the junction; a read error may be the cause. V gene TRBV29-1 combines with J gene TRBJ2-3; possible D gene TRBD2, 6 bases. CDR1 and CDR2 from the germline V gene are SQVTM and ANQGSEA. The CDR3 covers 14 residues. The chain's CDR3 is CSVDPREDIDTQYF. CDR3 sequence (DNA): TGCAGCGTTGACCCTAGGGAGGACATAGATACTCAGTATTTT.

In its sample, this clonotype was seen many times. The chain has TRBV20-1 and TRBJ2-2, with TRBD1 matching 10 bases. Germline CDR1 DFQATT, CDR2 SNEGSKA (reference sequence). The length of the CDR3 is 14 residues. V shed 6 bases and J 7 bases; nucleotides not matched to a gene: 8. Here the CDR3 DNA reads TGCAGTGCCCGTCCGGGACAGGGGCTCGGGGAGCTGTTTTTT. It specifies CSARPGQGLGELFF.

Comment on this clonotype: One end of the junction is discordant with germline, which a read error may explain. The rearrangement links TRBV5-6 to TRBJ1-2, with a tentative D call TRBD1 (6 bases). CDR1 is SGHDT, CDR2 YYEEEE, per germline. The CDR3 consists of 13 residues. The CDR3 here is CGSTKDRLTGYTF. CDR3 nucleotide sequence: TGTGGCAGCACCAAAGACAGGCTTACTGGCTATACCTTC. The whole variable domain, filled in from reference TRBV5-6 and TRBJ1-2, reads DAGVTQSPTHLIKTRGQQVTLRCSPKSGHDTVSWYQQALGQGPQFIFQYYEEEERQRGNFPDRFSGHQFPNYSSELNVNALLLGDSALYLCGSTKDRLTGYTFGSGTRLTVV.

This chain uses TRBV20-1 with TRBJ2-3, with 7 bases fitting TRBD2. CDR1 DFQATT and CDR2 SNEGSKA come from the germline V gene (reference sequence). After removal of 2 bases from V and 6 bases from J, the junction contained 20 bases not matched to a gene. CDR3 length equals 18 residues. CDR3 nucleotide sequence: TGCAGTGCTAGACTTTTTCCCCGAACTAGCGCCACCTCGGATACGCAGTATTTT. Translation gives CSARLFPRTSATSDTQYF.

Ten or more counts support this clonotype. This rearrangement joins TRBV6-1 to TRBJ2-1; 7 bases are a match to TRBD2. The CDR3 totals 14 residues. Germline V gene lookup returns CDR1 MNHNS and CDR2 SASEGT. Trimming took 5 bases from V and 1 from J; bases not matched to a gene: 2. In DNA, the CDR3 is TGTGCCAGCAGTCCCGGGGGGTCCTACAATGAGCAGTTCTTC. It yields the protein CASSPGGSYNEQFF.

Details on this clonotype: No conserved phenylalanine or tryptophan ends this CDR3, so it is likely a read error. The V and J genes are TRBV14 and TRBJ1-5; unclear D gene. CDR1 and CDR2 (germline): SGHDN, FVKESK. The CDR3 is 15 residues long. Trimming removed 0 bases from V and 4 bases from J, with 10 bases in between. This chain's CDR3 is CASSQEGNRNQPQHY. CDR3 nucleotide sequence: TGTGCCAGCAGCCAAGAGGGTAATAGGAATCAGCCCCAGCATTAT.

Worth noting for this clonotype: This may stem from a read error, because a much larger clone lies one nucleotide away. This chain joins TRBV29-1 and TRBJ1-4; TRBD1 matches at 7 bases. The germline V gene has CDR1 SQVTM and CDR2 ANQGSEA. The CDR3 consists of 13 residues. Trimming at V came to 7 bases and at J to 4 bases, leaving 6 bases not matched to a gene. The CDR3 reads CSAMAGGNEKLFF. CDR3 nucleotides: TGCAGCGCTATGGCAGGGGGTAATGAAAAACTGTTTTTT.

A word on this clonotype: A junction end diverges from the germline sequence, so it may reflect a read error. The chain carries TRBV7-9 and TRBJ2-1, with 13 positions matching TRBD2. Germline values: CDR1 SEHNR, CDR2 FQNEAQ (reference sequence). The CDR3 is made up of 17 amino acids. As DNA, the CDR3 is TGTGCCTGCAGCCCCCGACGGACTAGCGGGGGTCACAATGAGCAGTTCTTC. As protein: CACSPRRTSGGHNEQFF.

This sequence joins TRBV11-2 and TRBJ1-4; the match to TRBD1 covers 7 bases. This CDR3 contains 16 residues. The germline V gene encodes CDR1 SGHAT and CDR2 FQNNGV. Trimming removed 5 bases from V and 3 bases from J; junction bases left unmatched: 9. CDR3 in amino acids: CASSRTQGKPNEKLFF. CDR3 sequence (DNA): TGTGCCAGCAGCCGAACACAGGGGAAGCCTAATGAAAAACTGTTTTTT.

Note on this clonotype: The junction and the germline gene differ at one end; a read error may be behind it. The gene calls are TRBV6-5 and TRBJ2-6, with D perhaps matching TRBD2 (5 bases). Germline CDR1 and CDR2: MNHEY and SVGAGI. This CDR3 spans 15 amino acids. The CDR3 DNA reads as TGTGCCAACAGTCGGACTGGCTCTGGGGCCAACGTCCTGACTTTC. Translation: CANSRTGSGANVLTF.

Concerning this clonotype: Just one base apart from a much larger clone, this may be a read error. This sequence joins TRBV6-1 and TRBJ2-2; 8 bases are a match to TRBD1. The V gene's germline CDR1 is MNHNS and CDR2 SASEGT. The CDR3 is made up of 14 amino acids. The CDR3 sequence is CASSRTGNTGKLFF. CDR3 DNA sequence: TGTGCCAGCAGTCGGACAGGGAACACCGGGAAGCTGTTTTTT.

Comments on this clonotype: At one boundary the junction diverges from the germline segment, which might be a read error. The chain employs TRBV11-2 and TRBJ2-7, with D perhaps TRBD1 (6 bases). The CDR3 has 15 amino acids. Germline V CDR1 and CDR2: SGHAT, FQNNGV. The CDR3 loop reads CSSSLDSGASYEQYF. CDR3 sequence (DNA): TGTTCCAGCAGTTTAGATTCAGGGGCCTCCTACGAGCAGTACTTC.

Comments on this clonotype: One junction end does not reproduce the germline sequence, and a read error may be involved. The V and J genes are TRBV6-6 and TRBJ2-3, with 7 bases matching TRBD2. Germline assignment: CDR1 MNHNY and CDR2 SVGAGI (reference sequence). There are 14 residues in the CDR3. CDR3 protein: CASSSAGSIDTQYF. DNA of the CDR3: TGTGCCAGCAGTTCAGCGGGGAGCATAGATACGCAGTATTTT.

Comments on this clonotype: Here the CDR3 omits its conserved ending phenylalanine or tryptophan, so a read error is the likely source. The chain carries TRBV11-2 and TRBJ2-3; TRBD2 agrees at 7 bases. There are 15 residues in the CDR3. Germline V lookup: CDR1 SGHAT, CDR2 FQNNGV. Trimming cost V 7 bases and J 0 bases; bases outside gene matches: 7. The CDR3 DNA reads as TGTGCCAGCACCTTGGGGAGGGACAGCACAGATACGCAGTATATT. This codes for CASTLGRDSTDTQYI.

In this sample, this clonotype turned up once. V usage is TRBV6-5 and J usage is TRBJ1-2, with D unresolved. V dropped 9 bases and J dropped 0 bases, with 17 bases sitting between them. CDR1 and CDR2 (germline): MNHEY, SVGAGI. CDR3 size: 15 residues. The CDR3 protein is CASSDWERSNYGYTF. The CDR3, as DNA: TGTGCCAGTAGCGACTGGGAGCGGTCTAACTATGGCTACACCTTC.

This chain links TRBV5-1 with TRBJ2-3, with D perhaps TRBD2 (6 bases). The CDR3 consists of 14 residues. Germline loops: CDR1 SGHRS, CDR2 YFSETQ. The V and J ends lost 3 bases and 0 bases respectively, with 8 bases between them. The CDR3 DNA sequence: TGCGCCAGCAGCTGGGGGACTAGCACAGATACGCAGTATTTT. Residues: CASSWGTSTDTQYF.

Notes on this clonotype: A much larger clone sits a single nucleotide away, making a read error possible. The chain combines TRBV6-5 with TRBJ1-4; D may be TRBD1 (5 bases). Trimming removed 0 bases from V and 7 bases from J, with 6 bases in between. Germline V gene sequence: CDR1 MNHEY, CDR2 SVGAGI. This CDR3 contains 13 residues. In DNA, the CDR3 is TGTGCCAGCAGTTACTCGGGGGTTGAAAAACTGTTTTTT. Its protein is CASSYSGVEKLFF.

For this clonotype: This may arise from a read error, as a much more abundant clone is one base away. The chain joins TRBV5-6 to TRBJ2-2; D may be TRBD2 (6 bases). Trimming shortened V by 0 bases and J by 6 bases, and 12 bases separated the two germline ends. The germline V gene encodes CDR1 SGHDT and CDR2 YYEEEE. The CDR3 is 15 amino acids. CDR3 in amino acids: CASSLAPGAAGELFF. CDR3 in DNA: TGTGCCAGCAGCTTGGCTCCGGGAGCAGCCGGGGAGCTGTTTTTT.

Regarding this clonotype: Sequence at one end of the junction differs from germline and may be a read error. The chain links TRBV20-1 to TRBJ2-7; D is perhaps TRBD1 (5 bases). The CDR3 contains 14 residues. The germline V gene has CDR1 DFQATT and CDR2 SNEGSKA (reference sequence). CDR3 bases: TGCAGTGCTCCTCGGGCAGGGTGGACCTATGAGCAGTACTTC. This encodes CSAPRAGWTYEQYF.

This clonotype appeared a few times. The junction departs from the called germline gene at one end, perhaps through a read error. The chain is built from TRBV20-1 and TRBJ2-5; TRBD2 agrees at 7 bases. This CDR3 spans 14 amino acids. Looked up from germline, CDR1 is DFQATT and CDR2 is SNEGSKA (reference sequence). This CDR3 is CSAREGSSGETKYF. The CDR3 DNA follows: TGTAGTGCTAGAGAAGGGTCCAGCGGGGAGACCAAGTACTTC.